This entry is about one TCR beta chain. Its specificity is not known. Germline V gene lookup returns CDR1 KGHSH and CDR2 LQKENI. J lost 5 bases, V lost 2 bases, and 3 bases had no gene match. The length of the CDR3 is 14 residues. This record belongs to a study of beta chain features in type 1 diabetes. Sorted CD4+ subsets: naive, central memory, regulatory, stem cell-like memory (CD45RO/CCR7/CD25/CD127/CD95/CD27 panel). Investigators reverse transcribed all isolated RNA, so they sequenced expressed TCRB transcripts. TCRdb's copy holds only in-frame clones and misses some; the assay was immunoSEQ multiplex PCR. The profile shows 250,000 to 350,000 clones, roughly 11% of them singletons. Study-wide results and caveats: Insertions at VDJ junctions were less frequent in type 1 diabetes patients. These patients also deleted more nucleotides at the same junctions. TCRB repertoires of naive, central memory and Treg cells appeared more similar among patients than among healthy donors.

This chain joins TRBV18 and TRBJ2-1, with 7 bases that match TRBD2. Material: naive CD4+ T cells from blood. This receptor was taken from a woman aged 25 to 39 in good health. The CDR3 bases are TGTGCCAGCTCACCAAGCCTAGCGGACAATGAGCAGTTCTTC. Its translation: CASSPSLADNEQFF. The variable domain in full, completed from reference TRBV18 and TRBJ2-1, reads NAGVMQNPRHLVRRRGQEARLRCSPMKGHSHVYWYRQLPEEGLKFMVYLQKENIIDESGMPKERFSAEFPKEGPSILRIQQVVRGDSAAYFCASSPSLADNEQFFGPGTRLTVL.